Below are 28 T cell receptor beta chains sequenced from a single sample in a study of TIL therapy for anti-PD-1-resistant metastatic lung cancer. Time point in this sample: pre-treatment sample, taken before nivolumab and TIL therapy. Tumor tissue came from excised metastases, mostly pleural nodules or supraclavicular lymph nodes. Sequencing used immunoSEQ v3. Profiled with immunoSEQ multiplex PCR; TCRdb holds only in-frame clones, not every one. The sample records tens of thousands of clones, less than 85% being singletons. Material: tumor tissue, obtained at baseline. These receptors all come from a person between 25 and 79 years old with non-small cell lung cancer.

The chain combines TRBV28 with TRBJ2-3, with D possibly TRBD1 on 6 matching bases. V shed 11 bases and J shed 4 bases, with 19 bases lying between them. Per the germline V gene, CDR1 is MDHEN and CDR2 is SYDVKM. The CDR3 spans 14 residues. The CDR3 DNA reads TGTGCCTCAGGGGTAGCACTTGGGGCAGATACGCAGTATTTT. This translates into CASGVALGADTQYF. The full variable domain, rest sourced from reference TRBV28 and TRBJ2-3, is DVKVTQSSRYLVKRTGEKVFLECVQDMDHENMFWYRQDPGLGLRLIYFSYDVKMKEKGDIPEGYSVSREKKERFSLILESASTNQTSMYLCASGVALGADTQYFGPGTRLTVL.

The chain has TRBV27 and TRBJ2-7; a weak D match, TRBD2 (5 bases). The germline V gene encodes CDR1 MNHEY and CDR2 SMNVEV (reference sequence). The ends were cut back, 5 bases at V and 4 bases at J, with 15 bases in the middle. The length of the CDR3 is 14 residues. This CDR3 is CASSVEGLGYEQYF. The CDR3 DNA follows: TGTGCCAGCAGTGTAGAGGGTTTGGGGTACGAGCAGTACTTC.

This chain uses TRBV30 with TRBJ2-5; D gene uncertain. V was cut by 1 base and J by 3 bases, with 9 bases left in between. The CDR3 contains 13 residues. CDR1 is GTSNPN and CDR2 is SVGIG in the germline V gene (reference sequence). The CDR3 protein is CAWSATLKETQYF. DNA for the CDR3: TGTGCCTGGAGTGCCACATTAAAAGAGACCCAGTACTTC.

The genes are TRBV6-1 and TRBJ2-3; TRBD2 aligns across 7 bases. The CDR3 consists of 15 residues. Germline CDR1 reads MNHNS; CDR2 reads SASEGT. With V trimmed by 2 bases and J by 2 bases, 4 bases remained unmatched. CDR3 residues: CASSEWGGFTDTQYF. CDR3 nucleotide sequence: TGTGCCAGCAGTGAATGGGGGGGTTTCACAGATACGCAGTATTTT.

This chain connects TRBV6-6 to TRBJ1-5, with 7 positions matching TRBD1. V shed 6 bases and J 10 bases; nucleotides not matched to a gene: 15. Germline CDR1 is MNHNY and CDR2 is SVGAGI (reference sequence). The CDR3 loop spans 15 amino acids. CDR3 sequence (DNA): TGTGCCAGCAGGAAAAGAGGGACAGCCGCCTTTCCCCAGCATTTT. It is translated as CASRKRGTAAFPQHF.

The chain joins TRBV5-6 to TRBJ2-5, with D perhaps assigned TRBD1 or TRBD2 (5 bases each). CDR3 length: 14 residues. Looked up from germline, CDR1 is SGHDT and CDR2 is YYEEEE. Trimming pared 6 bases from V and 4 bases from J, leaving 16 bases between. CDR3 loop: CASNTPGRVETQYF. The CDR3 DNA reads TGTGCCAGCAACACACCGGGACGGGTAGAGACCCAGTACTTC. The whole variable domain, filled in from reference TRBV5-6 and TRBJ2-5, reads DAGVTQSPTHLIKTRGQQVTLRCSPKSGHDTVSWYQQALGQGPQFIFQYYEEEERQRGNFPDRFSGHQFPNYSSELNVNALLLGDSALYLCASNTPGRVETQYFGPGTRLLVL.

The chain has TRBV7-2 and TRBJ1-3, with a possible D match to TRBD1 (5 bases). The CDR3 consists of 16 residues. Trimming cost V 0 bases and J 3 bases, with 12 bases left between them. The germline V gene encodes CDR1 SGHTA and CDR2 FQGNSA. The CDR3 sequence: CASSLAPGLGGNTIYF. The CDR3 DNA reads as TGTGCCAGCAGCTTAGCCCCAGGGTTGGGTGGAAACACCATATATTTT.

The J gene is TRBJ1-3, the V gene TRBV29-1; 7 nucleotides align to TRBD1. CDR3 size: 13 residues. V was pared by 6 bases and J by 0 bases, with 2 bases of the junction left unmatched. Germline V gene lookup returns CDR1 SQVTM and CDR2 ANQGSEA. The chain's CDR3 is CSVDRDSGNTIYF. The CDR3 coding sequence is TGCAGCGTCGACAGGGACTCTGGAAACACCATATATTTT.

The CDR3 bases are TGTGCCAGCAGTGAGGTCTCTGGGGCCAACGTCCTGACTTTC. Translated, it gives CASSEVSGANVLTF. V is TRBV6-1 and J is TRBJ2-6, with D unclear. Trimming removed 3 bases from V and 0 bases from J, with 3 bases in between. The CDR3 is 14 amino acids. Germline loops: CDR1 MNHNS, CDR2 SASEGT.

The V gene is TRBV4-1, the J gene TRBJ1-5; 7 bases match TRBD1. The CDR3 contains 17 residues. V lost 1 base to trimming and J lost 5 bases; unmatched junction nucleotides: 11. Germline V lookup: CDR1 MGHRA, CDR2 YSYEKL. The CDR3 DNA reads as TGCGCCAGCAGCCAAGCTCTCCAGGGGGGACTTGATCAGCCCCAGCATTTT. This gives the protein CASSQALQGGLDQPQHF.

The genes are TRBV28 and TRBJ2-1; no clear D. With 4 bases removed from V and 5 bases from J, the gap between germline ends came to 0 bases. CDR1 and CDR2 from the germline V gene are MDHEN and SYDVKM. This CDR3 comprises 10 residues. CDR3 protein: CASSYNEQFF. For the CDR3, the DNA is TGTGCCAGCAGTTACAATGAGCAGTTCTTC. Supplemented by reference TRBV28 and TRBJ2-1, the full variable domain reads DVKVTQSSRYLVKRTGEKVFLECVQDMDHENMFWYRQDPGLGLRLIYFSYDVKMKEKGDIPEGYSVSREKKERFSLILESASTNQTSMYLCASSYNEQFFGPGTRLTVL.

The V gene is TRBV4-3, the J gene TRBJ2-3; 7 bases match TRBD1. CDR3 length: 16 amino acids. Germline V lookup: CDR1 LGHNA, CDR2 YSLEER. V shed 0 bases, J shed 2 bases, and the junction held 5 bases outside the gene matches. CDR3 bases: TGCGCCAGCAGCCAAGAGGAGACAGGGCTCACAGATACGCAGTATTTT. Protein product: CASSQEETGLTDTQYF.

J is TRBJ2-2 and V is TRBV19, with 14 bases aligning to TRBD2. The CDR3 extends over 15 amino acids. Germline V gene sequence: CDR1 LNHDA, CDR2 SQIVND (reference sequence). V lost 5 bases, J lost 6 bases, and 2 bases stayed unmatched. DNA for the CDR3: TGTGCCAGTAGTTGGACTAGCGGGAGGCCCGGGGAGCTGTTTTTT. It specifies CASSWTSGRPGELFF.

The chain uses TRBV5-8 and TRBJ2-6; 8 positions match TRBD1. The CDR3 has 17 residues. The junction had 7 bases not matched to a gene; V was cut back by 5 bases and J by 0 bases. Per the germline V gene, CDR1 is SGHTS and CDR2 is YDEGEE. The chain's CDR3 is CASSARTGRSGANVLTF. As DNA, the CDR3 is TGTGCCAGCAGTGCCCGGACAGGGCGCTCTGGGGCCAACGTCCTGACTTTC.

This clone has just a few counts. DNA of the CDR3: TGTGCCAGCAGCCGACGGACTATGAACACTGAAGCTTTCTTT. This codes for CASSRRTMNTEAFF. The chain has TRBV7-2 and TRBJ1-1; D is uncertain. Trimming cost V 5 bases and J 0 bases, with 10 bases left between them. Germline-derived CDR1 and CDR2 are SGHTA and FQGNSA. The CDR3 totals 14 residues.

This chain joins TRBV6-1 and TRBJ2-2, with TRBD2 matching 7 bases. CDR3 length: 16 residues. The V and J ends lost 1 base and 3 bases, in that order; junction bases with no gene match: 5. CDR1 and CDR2 from the germline V gene are MNHNS and SASEGT. The CDR3 protein is CASSEGGGYYTGELFF. CDR3 DNA: TGTGCCAGCAGTGAAGGGGGGGGTTACTACACCGGGGAGCTGTTTTTT.

Only one count was recorded for this clone. This chain joins TRBV5-6 and TRBJ2-2, with 8 bases that match TRBD2. J lost 5 bases, V lost 2 bases, and 14 bases had no gene match. The CDR3 is made up of 18 amino acids. Germline values: CDR1 SGHDT, CDR2 YYEEEE. CDR3 amino acids: CASSLRISGVIGTGELFF. The DNA of the CDR3 is TGTGCCAGCAGCTTACGAATTAGCGGGGTGATCGGTACCGGGGAGCTGTTTTTT.

The chain carries TRBV5-4 and TRBJ2-4; TRBD1 or TRBD2 may be the D gene (6 bases each). CDR1 and CDR2 (germline): SGHNT, YYREEE (reference sequence). The CDR3 runs to 15 residues. Trimming left V 4 bases short and J 9 bases short, with 20 bases between. The CDR3 sequence: CASSGGLIGDGIQYF. The DNA for the CDR3 is TGTGCCAGCAGCGGGGGGCTAATCGGGGACGGCATTCAGTACTTC.

This rearrangement joins TRBV11-2 to TRBJ1-1; D gene ambiguous. Trimming took 8 bases from V and 1 from J, leaving 14 bases between them. The germline V gene has CDR1 SGHAT and CDR2 FQNNGV. The CDR3 loop spans 14 amino acids. This chain's CDR3 is CASAEFIRNTEAFF. As DNA, the CDR3 is TGTGCCAGCGCCGAGTTTATCCGGAACACTGAAGCTTTCTTT. Together with reference TRBV11-2 and TRBJ1-1, the CDR3 gives the full variable domain: EAGVAQSPRYKIIEKRQSVAFWCNPISGHATLYWYQQILGQGPKLLIQFQNNGVVDDSQLPKDRFSAERLKGVDSTLKIQPAKLEDSAVYLCASAEFIRNTEAFFGQGTRLTVV.

The V and J genes are TRBV7-2 and TRBJ2-1, with D possibly being TRBD1 (6 bases). The CDR3 sequence is 14 residues long. V gave up 3 bases and J gave up 1 base, with 7 bases separating them. Per the germline V gene, CDR1 is SGHTA and CDR2 is FQGNSA. CDR3 nucleotide sequence: TGTGCCAGCAGCTTTAGGGGGTCCTACAATGAGCAGTTCTTC. Encoded protein: CASSFRGSYNEQFF.

The chain carries TRBV29-1 and TRBJ1-4; 12 positions match TRBD1. Trimming removed 4 bases from V and 7 bases from J; junction bases left unmatched: 4. Germline V gene lookup returns CDR1 SQVTM and CDR2 ANQGSEA. The CDR3 contains 14 residues. The CDR3 DNA reads TGCAGCGTTGGGGACAGGGGGCGCGGTGAAAAACTGTTTTTT. The encoded protein is CSVGDRGRGEKLFF. Full variable domain (rest looked up from reference TRBV29-1 and TRBJ1-4): SAVISQKPSRDICQRGTSLTIQCQVDSQVTMMFWYRQQPGQSLTLIATANQGSEATYESGFVIDKFPISRPNLTFSTLTVSNMSPEDSSIYLCSVGDRGRGEKLFFGSGTQLSVL.

The V gene is TRBV25-1, the J gene TRBJ2-2; TRBD1 aligns across 12 bases. This CDR3 has 15 residues. Looked up from germline, CDR1 is MGHDK and CDR2 is SYGVNS. With 7 bases clipped from V and 9 bases from J, the junction kept 9 bases outside the gene matches. CDR3 coding DNA: TGTGCCAGCACCGGTCGGGACAGGGGGCTCTGGGAGCTGTTTTTT. It yields the protein CASTGRDRGLWELFF.

The J gene is TRBJ1-2, the V gene TRBV15; D gene ambiguous. The germline V gene has CDR1 LNHNV and CDR2 YYDKDF (reference sequence). This CDR3 is built from 15 residues. The V end lost 0 bases, the J end lost 4 bases, and 12 bases lay between the germline ends. Here the CDR3 DNA reads TGTGCCACCAGCAGAGATCCGGCGATGGGCTATGGCTACACCTTC. As protein: CATSRDPAMGYGYTF.

The rearrangement links TRBV19 to TRBJ2-4, with 7 positions matching TRBD1. Germline assignment: CDR1 LNHDA and CDR2 SQIVND (reference sequence). Trimming removed 5 bases from V and 3 bases from J; junction bases left unmatched: 4. The CDR3 contains 14 residues. As DNA, the CDR3 is TGTGCCAGTAGTCGGGCAGGGGGCAAAAACATTCAGTACTTC. It specifies CASSRAGGKNIQYF.

DNA of the CDR3: TGTGCCAGCTCATCTATCAGCTCGGGGGAGCAGTACTTC. It is translated as CASSSISSGEQYF. The chain is built from TRBV18 and TRBJ2-7; tentative D call: TRBD2 (5 bases). The germline V and J ends were trimmed by 5 bases and 7 bases, with 15 bases remaining between them. The V gene's germline CDR1 is KGHSH and CDR2 LQKENI. The CDR3 sequence is 13 residues long.

This clone was detected only once. V is TRBV7-8 and J is TRBJ2-7, with D unresolved. V was trimmed by 0 bases and J by 0 bases, leaving 3 bases between them. This CDR3 comprises 13 residues. Germline loops: CDR1 SGHVS, CDR2 FQNEAQ. The CDR3 DNA is TGTGCCAGCAGCTTAGCGGTCTCCTACGAGCAGTACTTC. Protein: CASSLAVSYEQYF.

The rearrangement uses TRBV27 and TRBJ2-7, with D maybe TRBD2 (5 bases). CDR1 and CDR2 (germline): MNHEY, SMNVEV (reference sequence). Trimming stripped 6 bases from V and 0 bases from J, with 15 bases between. The CDR3 extends over 15 amino acids. Written as DNA, the CDR3 is TGTGCCAGCAGCGTTAGCGACATTGACTCCTACGAGCAGTACTTC. It codes for CASSVSDIDSYEQYF.

The genes are TRBV7-9 and TRBJ1-1; D gene uncertain. The germline V gene has CDR1 SEHNR and CDR2 FQNEAQ (reference sequence). Trimming left V 4 bases short and J 0 bases short, with 9 bases between. The CDR3 loop spans 14 amino acids. For the CDR3, the DNA is TGTGCCAGCAGCTACGAACCAGTGAACACTGAAGCTTTCTTT. Protein: CASSYEPVNTEAFF.